Sequencing of this T cell receptor beta chain was carried out in a study of cytomegalovirus exposure and HLA in healthy donors. Trimming left V 1 base short and J 0 bases short, with 5 bases between. Germline CDR1 is SGHNT and CDR2 is YYREEE (reference sequence). The CDR3 is 13 residues long. The donors were part of the 120-subject validation cohort, which stood apart from the approximately 630-subject first cohort. Repertoires were generated with immunoSEQ multiplex PCR, while TCRdb's copy carries only in-frame clones and drops some. Counted here are 200,000 or so clones, more than 75% occurring once; the ten biggest clones make up less than 8.5%.

The clonotype comes from a man aged 18 to 30 in good health and CMV-seropositive. The sample consisted of PBMCs. The gene calls are TRBV5-4 and TRBJ2-7; D gene unclear. This CDR3 is CASSLQLSYEQYF. The CDR3 nucleotides are TGTGCCAGCAGCTTGCAACTCTCCTACGAGCAGTACTTC.